A selection of T cell receptor beta chains follows, all from one sample in a study of Ad26.COV2.S vaccination and SARS-CoV-2 variants. Only in-frame clones appear in the TCRdb table, and some are missing; sequencing was by immunoSEQ multiplex PCR. There are about 470,000 clones in the sample; around 90% occur only once, and roughly 3.9% lies in the top ten. The specimen was peripheral blood, collected in a trial of Ad26.COV2.S vaccine versus placebo. These receptors originate from a person aged 18 to 65 who received the Ad26.COV2.S COVID-19 vaccine or a placebo. Both conserved end residues are part of each CDR3. D genes are given only for firm matches. Size tells how often a clone was seen (once, few, many) or the class of an expanded clone, and some rows leave it out.

D gene: TRBD2
V gene: TRBV11-2
J gene: TRBJ2-1
clone size: .
CDR3 DNA: TGTGCCAGCAGCTGGGGACTAGCGGGTAATCGCGAGCAGTTCTTC
CDR3 protein: CASSWGLAGNREQFF

D gene: .
V gene: TRBV16
J gene: TRBJ1-3
clone size: .
CDR3 DNA: TGTGCCAGCAGCCAATTGTTCCGAGGGCAGGGCGTCTCTGGAAACACCATATATTTT
CDR3 protein: CASSQLFRGQGVSGNTIYF

D gene: TRBD1
V gene: TRBV19
J gene: TRBJ2-2
clone size: .
CDR3 DNA: TGTGCCAGTGGACAGGCCGTGGAGGCCGGGGAGCTGTTTTTT
CDR3 protein: CASGQAVEAGELFF

D gene: TRBD2
V gene: TRBV9
J gene: TRBJ2-1
clone size: .
CDR3 DNA: TGTGCCAGCAGCGTAGCCGGACTAGCGGGAGTCAATGAGCAGTTCTTC
CDR3 protein: CASSVAGLAGVNEQFF

D gene: TRBD1
V gene: TRBV5-1
J gene: TRBJ1-2
clone size: .
CDR3 DNA: TGCGCCAGCAGCTTACAGGGGGCTGGGGATGGCTACACCTTC
CDR3 protein: CASSLQGAGDGYTF

D gene: .
V gene: TRBV9
J gene: TRBJ2-5
clone size: .
CDR3 DNA: TGTGCCAGCAGCGTAGGGGGGATATCCCACGAGACCCAGTACTTC
CDR3 protein: CASSVGGISHETQYF

D gene: .
V gene: TRBV28
J gene: TRBJ2-3
clone size: .
CDR3 DNA: TGTGCCAGCAGTTTGGTGGGGGCCGGAGATACGCAGTATTTT
CDR3 protein: CASSLVGAGDTQYF

D gene: TRBD2
V gene: TRBV19
J gene: TRBJ2-1
clone size: .
CDR3 DNA: TGTGCCAGTAGTATAGTCAGGCTAGCGGGGCCCAATGAGCAGTTCTTC
CDR3 protein: CASSIVRLAGPNEQFF

D gene: TRBD2
V gene: TRBV11-2
J gene: TRBJ2-1
clone size: once
CDR3 DNA: TGTGCCAGCAGCCGGGGACTAGCGGGAGGGGGGCAGTTCTTC
CDR3 protein: CASSRGLAGGGQFF

D gene: .
V gene: TRBV5-4
J gene: TRBJ1-6
clone size: .
CDR3 DNA: TGTGCCAGCAGCTTGGCCGGACCTAATTCACCCCTCCACTTT
CDR3 protein: CASSLAGPNSPLHF

D gene: .
V gene: TRBV7-8
J gene: TRBJ2-3
clone size: .
CDR3 DNA: TGTGCCAGCAGCGCAGACTTTACAGATACGCAGTATTTT
CDR3 protein: CASSADFTDTQYF

D gene: .
V gene: TRBV29-1
J gene: TRBJ2-3
clone size: .
CDR3 DNA: TGCAGCGTTGAAGGGGCAGAGACAGATACGCAGTATTTT
CDR3 protein: CSVEGAETDTQYF

D gene: TRBD2
V gene: TRBV11-3
J gene: TRBJ2-4
clone size: .
CDR3 DNA: TGTGCCAGCAGCTTTAGCGGGAGTGGAAACATTCAGTACTTC
CDR3 protein: CASSFSGSGNIQYF

D gene: .
V gene: TRBV5-5
J gene: TRBJ2-7
clone size: .
CDR3 DNA: TGTGCCAGCAGCGTGGGGCTGGGTTGGGGGATGAGCTCCTACGAGCAGTACTTC
CDR3 protein: CASSVGLGWGMSSYEQYF

D gene: .
V gene: TRBV5-6
J gene: TRBJ2-1
clone size: .
CDR3 DNA: TGTGCCAGCAGCTTGTCGGGTCGGGGCTCCTACAATGAGCAGTTCTTC
CDR3 protein: CASSLSGRGSYNEQFF

D gene: .
V gene: TRBV27
J gene: TRBJ2-1
clone size: .
CDR3 DNA: TGTGCCAGCAGTTTATATCGGAGTATGGATGAGCAGTTCTTC
CDR3 protein: CASSLYRSMDEQFF

D gene: TRBD1
V gene: TRBV10-3
J gene: TRBJ1-5
clone size: .
CDR3 DNA: TGTGCCATCAGTGGCACGGGACAGGGAATGAAAGCCCAGCATTTT
CDR3 protein: CAISGTGQGMKAQHF

D gene: TRBD2
V gene: TRBV28
J gene: TRBJ2-7
clone size: .
CDR3 DNA: TGTGCCAGCATCCCTAGCGGGCTTAACCCCTACGAGCAGTACTTC
CDR3 protein: CASIPSGLNPYEQYF

D gene: .
V gene: TRBV15
J gene: TRBJ1-5
clone size: .
CDR3 DNA: TGTGCCACCAGCGGCAGAAATCAGCCCCAGCATTTT
CDR3 protein: CATSGRNQPQHF

D gene: TRBD1
V gene: TRBV19
J gene: TRBJ1-5
clone size: .
CDR3 DNA: TGTGCCAGTAGTATGGACCCGCGGGACAGGGGGCATCAGCCCCAGCATTTT
CDR3 protein: CASSMDPRDRGHQPQHF

D gene: .
V gene: TRBV12-3/TRBV12-4
J gene: TRBJ1-5
clone size: .
CDR3 DNA: TGTGCCAGCAGTTTTTCCGAAGATCAGCCCCAGCATTTT
CDR3 protein: CASSFSEDQPQHF

D gene: .
V gene: TRBV28
J gene: TRBJ2-6
clone size: few
CDR3 DNA: TGTGCCAGCAGTTTTTGGGGGACTGGGGCCAACGTCCTGACTTTC
CDR3 protein: CASSFWGTGANVLTF

D gene: TRBD2
V gene: TRBV7-2
J gene: TRBJ2-1
clone size: few
CDR3 DNA: TGTGCCAGCAGCCCCGGGACTAGCGGTTACAATGAGCAGTTCTTC
CDR3 protein: CASSPGTSGYNEQFF

D gene: .
V gene: TRBV4-1
J gene: TRBJ2-7
clone size: .
CDR3 DNA: TGCGCCAGCAGCCGTGGAGCGGCCTACGAGCAGTACTTC
CDR3 protein: CASSRGAAYEQYF

D gene: TRBD1
V gene: TRBV5-5
J gene: TRBJ2-7
clone size: .
CDR3 DNA: TGTGCCAGCTTAGGGGACAGTCCCTACGAGCAGTACTTC
CDR3 protein: CASLGDSPYEQYF

D gene: .
V gene: TRBV5-1
J gene: TRBJ2-3
clone size: once
CDR3 DNA: TGCGCCAGCAGCTTGGCCCGTAACAGAGATACGCAGTATTTT
CDR3 protein: CASSLARNRDTQYF

D gene: TRBD1
V gene: TRBV18
J gene: TRBJ2-1
clone size: .
CDR3 DNA: TGTGCCAGCTCACCCGGGACAGTTCGGGGTCCGTTAAACAATGAGCAGTTCTTC
CDR3 protein: CASSPGTVRGPLNNEQFF

D gene: TRBD2
V gene: TRBV3-1/TRBV3-2
J gene: TRBJ2-1
clone size: .
CDR3 DNA: TGTGCCAGCAGCCAAGCGGGGGGCTCCTACAATGAGCAGTTCTTC
CDR3 protein: CASSQAGGSYNEQFF

D gene: .
V gene: TRBV6-6
J gene: TRBJ2-7
clone size: .
CDR3 DNA: TGTGCCAGCAGTTATGGGGACACCACCTACGAGCAGTACTTC
CDR3 protein: CASSYGDTTYEQYF

D gene: .
V gene: TRBV10-3
J gene: TRBJ1-1
clone size: few
CDR3 DNA: TGTGCCATCAGTGAAAGGGGTATGATGAACACTGAAGCTTTCTTT
CDR3 protein: CAISERGMMNTEAFF

D gene: .
V gene: TRBV4-3
J gene: TRBJ2-2
clone size: .
CDR3 DNA: TGCGCCAGCAGACAAACAGGCGACACCGGGGAGCTGTTTTTT
CDR3 protein: CASRQTGDTGELFF

D gene: TRBD1
V gene: TRBV3-1/TRBV3-2
J gene: TRBJ2-7
clone size: few
CDR3 DNA: TGTGCCAGCAGCCACCGGGACAGAGATTACGAGCAGTACTTC
CDR3 protein: CASSHRDRDYEQYF

D gene: .
V gene: TRBV28
J gene: TRBJ1-2
clone size: .
CDR3 DNA: TGTGCCAGCAGTTTACTGTTGGGAAGGGCCACCTTC
CDR3 protein: CASSLLLGRATF

D gene: .
V gene: TRBV30
J gene: TRBJ2-7
clone size: .
CDR3 DNA: TGTGCCTGGACTGGGACGGCAACCTACGAGCAGTACTTC
CDR3 protein: CAWTGTATYEQYF

D gene: .
V gene: TRBV5-6
J gene: TRBJ1-6
clone size: .
CDR3 DNA: TGTGCCAGCAGCCCGAGTGGGGGCGGATGGGGTTCACCCCTCCACTTT
CDR3 protein: CASSPSGGGWGSPLHF

D gene: .
V gene: TRBV19
J gene: TRBJ2-6
clone size: .
CDR3 DNA: TGTGCCAGTAGTGGTGGGGTAGGAGGGGCCAACGTCCTGACTTTC
CDR3 protein: CASSGGVGGANVLTF

D gene: .
V gene: TRBV6-2/TRBV6-3
J gene: TRBJ1-5
clone size: .
CDR3 DNA: TGTGCCAGCAGTGGCCAGGCCGGACAGCCCCAGCATTTT
CDR3 protein: CASSGQAGQPQHF

D gene: TRBD1
V gene: TRBV4-2
J gene: TRBJ2-3
clone size: once
CDR3 DNA: TGTGCCAGCAGCCCAACGCGCCGGGCGAAGGGGGCCACCCTCACAGATACGCAGTATTTT
CDR3 protein: CASSPTRRAKGATLTDTQYF

D gene: TRBD2
V gene: TRBV6-5
J gene: TRBJ2-1
clone size: .
CDR3 DNA: TGTGCCAGCACCAAAACTAGCGGGAGTAGGAATGAGCAGTTCTTC
CDR3 protein: CASTKTSGSRNEQFF

D gene: .
V gene: TRBV10-1
J gene: TRBJ1-1
clone size: .
CDR3 DNA: TGCGCCAGCAGTGAGGCAGAGATTTCGGTCATCGCGGTCACTGAAGCTTTCTTT
CDR3 protein: CASSEAEISVIAVTEAFF

D gene: .
V gene: TRBV19
J gene: TRBJ2-1
clone size: once
CDR3 DNA: TGTGCCAGTCAAATTAGGATTACTGGGACGGCGACCTACAATGAGCAGTTCTTC
CDR3 protein: CASQIRITGTATYNEQFF

D gene: .
V gene: TRBV4-3
J gene: TRBJ2-4
clone size: .
CDR3 DNA: TGCGCCAGCAGCCAAGAGACAGGTATCAAAAACATTCAGTACTTC
CDR3 protein: CASSQETGIKNIQYF

D gene: .
V gene: TRBV5-1
J gene: TRBJ2-6
clone size: .
CDR3 DNA: TGCGCCAGCACTAAGGTGGCAGGGGCCAACGTCCTGACTTTC
CDR3 protein: CASTKVAGANVLTF

D gene: TRBD1
V gene: TRBV6-5
J gene: TRBJ1-1
clone size: .
CDR3 DNA: TGTGCCAGCTTCAGGGGGCCTGTCCCTGAAGCTTTCTTT
CDR3 protein: CASFRGPVPEAFF

D gene: TRBD1
V gene: TRBV9
J gene: TRBJ1-6
clone size: .
CDR3 DNA: TGTGCCAGCAGCTCTGGACAGGGGAGTTCACCCCTCCACTTT
CDR3 protein: CASSSGQGSSPLHF

D gene: TRBD1
V gene: TRBV27
J gene: TRBJ1-5
clone size: few
CDR3 DNA: TGTGCCAGCAGTTTAGGCGGACAGGACAATCAGCCCCAGCATTTT
CDR3 protein: CASSLGGQDNQPQHF

D gene: TRBD1
V gene: TRBV7-7
J gene: TRBJ2-1
clone size: .
CDR3 DNA: TGTGCCAGCAGTGACCGACAGGGGGGCTACAATGAGCAGTTCTTC
CDR3 protein: CASSDRQGGYNEQFF

D gene: TRBD2
V gene: TRBV28
J gene: TRBJ2-5
clone size: .
CDR3 DNA: TGTGCCAGCAGCCCAATAAACCCGGGACTAGCGGGAAGAGAGACCCAGTACTTC
CDR3 protein: CASSPINPGLAGRETQYF

D gene: .
V gene: TRBV9
J gene: TRBJ1-3
clone size: .
CDR3 DNA: TGTGCCAGCAGCACCGGACAGAAGGCTGGAAACACCATATATTTT
CDR3 protein: CASSTGQKAGNTIYF

D gene: TRBD2
V gene: TRBV7-2
J gene: TRBJ2-1
clone size: once
CDR3 DNA: TGTGCCAGCAGCCCGGGGGGGACTCAAAACAATGAGCAGTTCTTC
CDR3 protein: CASSPGGTQNNEQFF

D gene: TRBD1
V gene: TRBV5-6
J gene: TRBJ2-7
clone size: .
CDR3 DNA: TGTGCCAGCAGGCCGGGACAGTCTTACGAGCAGTACTTC
CDR3 protein: CASRPGQSYEQYF

D gene: .
V gene: TRBV19
J gene: TRBJ2-7
clone size: .
CDR3 DNA: TGTGCCAGTAGTATGCAGGGTAGCTCCTACGAGCAGTACTTC
CDR3 protein: CASSMQGSSYEQYF

D gene: .
V gene: TRBV27
J gene: TRBJ2-5
clone size: .
CDR3 DNA: TGTGCCAGCAGTTTAAGCCCTCCGACTACCCAGTACTTC
CDR3 protein: CASSLSPPTTQYF

D gene: .
V gene: TRBV5-6
J gene: TRBJ2-3
clone size: .
CDR3 DNA: TGTGCCAGCAGCTTGATGATGGGACCCACAGATACGCAGTATTTT
CDR3 protein: CASSLMMGPTDTQYF

D gene: .
V gene: TRBV9
J gene: TRBJ2-5
clone size: once
CDR3 DNA: TGTGCCAGCAGCGTTGGCCCCGGGCAAAGTTGGGAGACCCAGTACTTC
CDR3 protein: CASSVGPGQSWETQYF

D gene: .
V gene: TRBV5-6
J gene: TRBJ2-5
clone size: .
CDR3 DNA: TGTGCCAGCAGCCTCCCTCTTAGCTTCGGGGAAGAGACCCAGTACTTC
CDR3 protein: CASSLPLSFGEETQYF

D gene: TRBD2
V gene: TRBV20-1
J gene: TRBJ2-1
clone size: few
CDR3 DNA: TGCAGTGCTAGTTGGGGCGGGAGGGCCGACAATGAGCAGTTCTTC
CDR3 protein: CSASWGGRADNEQFF

D gene: .
V gene: TRBV5-4
J gene: TRBJ2-1
clone size: .
CDR3 DNA: TGTGCCAGCAGCTTTAGGGGGGAGCCCTACAATGAGCAGTTCTTC
CDR3 protein: CASSFRGEPYNEQFF

D gene: .
V gene: TRBV13
J gene: TRBJ2-5
clone size: .
CDR3 DNA: TGTGCCAGCAGCTTAGGTGGGGAAGAGACCCAGTACTTC
CDR3 protein: CASSLGGEETQYF

D gene: TRBD2
V gene: TRBV7-3
J gene: TRBJ2-3
clone size: .
CDR3 DNA: TGTGCCAGCAGCCCAGCGGGAAGTGGAGATACGCAGTATTTT
CDR3 protein: CASSPAGSGDTQYF